This is a list of T cell receptor beta chains from one sample in a study of blood T cell repertoires in COVID-19. Profiling relied on immunoSEQ multiplex PCR, and the TCRdb table lists in-frame clones only, not all of them. The repertoire holds under 100,000 clones, roughly nine tenths seen once, with approximately 9.3% in the top ten. Sequenced material: peripheral blood. The receptors come from a man aged 50-59 years with acute or convalescent COVID-19. Each CDR3 is given without its conserved first and last residue. The order of the fields is CDR3 protein, J gene, V gene.

ATSDRAGGPGTQY,TRBJ2-3,TRBV24-1
ASRSGQGSNQPQH,TRBJ1-5,TRBV6-5
ASSQERGGRYNEQF,TRBJ2-1,TRBV14
ASSTGQGFYGYT,TRBJ1-2,TRBV28
ASSLSMRTDTQY,TRBJ2-3,TRBV11-3
ASSSSGVADTQY,TRBJ2-3,TRBV6-5
ASSTPGLSQPQH,TRBJ1-5,TRBV19
ASSKTSDLVEQY,TRBJ2-7,TRBV5-4
ASRLSGSTNEKLF,TRBJ1-4,TRBV5-1
ASSLALVGTAYYEQY,TRBJ2-7,TRBV7-2
AISERRTSGDTQY,TRBJ2-3,TRBV10-3
ASSLQDRGSYNEQF,TRBJ2-1,TRBV6-6
ASSHISRAGNTGELF,TRBJ2-2,TRBV7-8
ASSQSRRTGYQETQY,TRBJ2-5,TRBV5-1
ASSQVPQSYGYT,TRBJ1-2,TRBV3-1/TRBV3-2
ASSGTVAKNIQY,TRBJ2-4,TRBV18
ASALGQANSPLH,TRBJ1-6,TRBV28
ASSPRPVEGYT,TRBJ1-2,TRBV5-1
ASSELGVASQPQH,TRBJ1-5,TRBV6-1
ASSTWDRWNSPLH,TRBJ1-6,TRBV27
ASSEGQGAYNEQF,TRBJ2-1,TRBV18
ASSPSNPRQGAGGYT,TRBJ1-2,TRBV9
ASSLAPGGSKGETQY,TRBJ2-5,TRBV5-1
ASSLSQGTQY,TRBJ2-5,TRBV7-3
ASSGNTGELF,TRBJ2-2,TRBV2
ASSLKLTGTGGGSNYGYT,TRBJ1-2,TRBV5-1
ASSPELAGGITDTQY,TRBJ2-3,TRBV5-1
ASSRTPTGPGEKLF,TRBJ1-4,TRBV19
ASSLWEVATNEKLF,TRBJ1-4,TRBV28
ASSLEGSVVETQY,TRBJ2-5,TRBV11-2
ASSPVLTGGNEKLF,TRBJ1-4,TRBV18
ASSLRQSGLVGELF,TRBJ2-2,TRBV5-8
ASSQDSLQSGFNAF,TRBJ1-1,TRBV4-2
ANEATGAGDTQY,TRBJ2-3,TRBV10-1
ASSLGGRNNEQF,TRBJ2-1,TRBV5-1
ASKAGPGTYNEQF,TRBJ2-1,TRBV5-1
ASSWGLAGAGNIQY,TRBJ2-4,TRBV7-9
ASTVNRGSNQPQH,TRBJ1-5,TRBV7-6
ASSIDRTVSGYGYT,TRBJ1-2,TRBV19
ASSPGGNTEAF,TRBJ1-1,TRBV11-2
ASSESTSGDSNQPQH,TRBJ1-5,TRBV10-1
ASSYSMGSLNTEAF,TRBJ1-1,TRBV6-5
ASSPWPAGALNEQF,TRBJ2-1,TRBV5-8
ASSLGTSGETQY,TRBJ2-5,TRBV5-4
ASSLSQGRETQY,TRBJ2-5,TRBV5-5
ASRTGNTGELF,TRBJ2-2,TRBV5-1
ASSLDGYNQPQH,TRBJ1-5,TRBV5-4
ASSLAGVITDTQY,TRBJ2-3,TRBV5-5
ASSPTGKAATEAF,TRBJ1-1,TRBV3-1/TRBV3-2
ASSPRWATEAF,TRBJ1-1,TRBV5-1
ASSYSEIGGNEQF,TRBJ2-1,TRBV6-5
ASSLTVTGGYT,TRBJ1-2,TRBV27
ATSRPGQALREQY,TRBJ2-7,TRBV15
ASSELDRGFSYGQPQH,TRBJ1-5,TRBV6-1
ASTPLDTQY,TRBJ2-3,TRBV7-2